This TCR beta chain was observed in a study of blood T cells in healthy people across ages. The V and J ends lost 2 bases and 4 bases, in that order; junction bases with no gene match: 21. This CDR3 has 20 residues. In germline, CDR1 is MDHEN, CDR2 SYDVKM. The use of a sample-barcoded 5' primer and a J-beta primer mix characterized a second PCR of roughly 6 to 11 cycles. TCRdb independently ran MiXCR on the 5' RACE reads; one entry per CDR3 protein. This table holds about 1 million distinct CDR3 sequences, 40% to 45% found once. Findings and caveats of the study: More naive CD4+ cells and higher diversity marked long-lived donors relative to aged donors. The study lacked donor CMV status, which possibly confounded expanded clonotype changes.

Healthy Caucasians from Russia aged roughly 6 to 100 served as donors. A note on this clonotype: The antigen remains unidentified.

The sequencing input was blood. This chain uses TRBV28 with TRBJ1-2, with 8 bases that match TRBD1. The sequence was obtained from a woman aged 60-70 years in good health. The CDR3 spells CASSLGPSPGGVGSIYGYTF. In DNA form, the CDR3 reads TGTGCCAGCAGTTTAGGACCATCTCCAGGGGGCGTTGGATCGATCTATGGCTACACCTTC.